This TCR beta chain was sequenced during a study of lymphopenia after photon versus proton radiotherapy. On this clone itself: What it binds is not known.

Overall study findings and caveats: Relative stability marked proton patients; photon patients lost diversity and naive cells. After the lymphocyte nadir, photon-treated repertoires showed oligoclonal expansion, especially of CD8+ Temra cells.

Clones were read by immunoSEQ multiplex PCR, and TCRdb kept only the in-frame ones, dropping some. There are roughly 45,000 clones in the sample; roughly 85% occur only once, and 2.2% lies in the top ten. This CDR3 is built from 14 residues. V lost 0 bases, J lost 8 bases, and 11 bases lay in between. Looked up from germline, CDR1 is SGHNT and CDR2 is YYREEE (reference sequence). Source: peripheral blood, taken from a patient treated with photon-based radiotherapy. The chain is built from TRBV5-4 and TRBJ1-4; D uncertain. This receptor was identified in a man aged 40-49 years with gastric cancer. The CDR3 loop is CASSLDRTQEKLFF. The CDR3 DNA is TGTGCCAGCAGCTTGGACAGAACGCAGGAAAAACTGTTTTTT.